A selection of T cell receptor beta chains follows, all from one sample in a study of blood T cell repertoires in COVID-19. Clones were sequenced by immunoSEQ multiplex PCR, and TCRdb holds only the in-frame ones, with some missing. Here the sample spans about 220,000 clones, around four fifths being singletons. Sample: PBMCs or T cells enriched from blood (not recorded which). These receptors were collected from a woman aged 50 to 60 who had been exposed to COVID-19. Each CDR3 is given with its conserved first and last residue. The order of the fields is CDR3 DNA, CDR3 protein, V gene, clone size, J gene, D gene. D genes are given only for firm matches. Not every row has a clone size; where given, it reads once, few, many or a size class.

TGTGCCAGTAGTACCCGGGACACCTCCTCGGCGAGGGGCTACACCTTC | CASSTRDTSSARGYTF | TRBV19 | . | TRBJ1-2 | .
TGTGCCAGCATTCGGCGGGGGGGCCGATTGGCAGAGACCCAGTACTTC | CASIRRGGRLAETQYF | TRBV2 | . | TRBJ2-5 | TRBD2
TGTGCCAGCAGAGAGGACTTCGTCAGCAATCAGCCCCAGCATTTT | CASREDFVSNQPQHF | TRBV2 | . | TRBJ1-5 | .
TGTGCCAGCAGTCTGCGGACTCTCGGGGGTGAGCAGTTCTTC | CASSLRTLGGEQFF | TRBV27 | . | TRBJ2-1 | .
TGTGCCAGCAGTTTAGAGAGGCAAGAGACCCAGTACTTC | CASSLERQETQYF | TRBV12-3/TRBV12-4 | . | TRBJ2-5 | .
TGCGCCAGCAGCCGGACTAGCGGGATCGACGAGCAGTACTTC | CASSRTSGIDEQYF | TRBV5-1 | . | TRBJ2-7 | TRBD2
TGTGCCAGCAGCGCCGGACTAGCGGGGGGGCGCACAGATACGCAGTATTTT | CASSAGLAGGRTDTQYF | TRBV2 | . | TRBJ2-3 | TRBD2
TGTGCCAGCATAATGGACAGGGTGAACACTGAAGCTTTCTTT | CASIMDRVNTEAFF | TRBV2 | . | TRBJ1-1 | TRBD1
TGTGCCAGCCGTCCCCAGGGGAACTATGGCTACACCTTC | CASRPQGNYGYTF | TRBV14 | once | TRBJ1-2 | .
TGTGCCAGCAGCCAAGACGGTTATACGCAGTATTTT | CASSQDGYTQYF | TRBV14 | . | TRBJ2-3 | .
TGTGCCAGTAGTCGCCGGACTCTTCGGGACACTGAAGCTTTCTTT | CASSRRTLRDTEAFF | TRBV19 | . | TRBJ1-1 | .
TGTGCCAGCAGCTTTTGGCAGGGGGCGAACACCGGGGAGCTGTTTTTT | CASSFWQGANTGELFF | TRBV7-9 | . | TRBJ2-2 | TRBD1
TGTGCCAGCAGCCATGAGGGGGGGAGCACTGAAGCTTTCTTT | CASSHEGGSTEAFF | TRBV14 | . | TRBJ1-1 | .
TGTGCCAGCAGCGTTCAGGGTTTTGGCGAAAAACTGTTTTTT | CASSVQGFGEKLFF | TRBV27 | . | TRBJ1-4 | .
TGTGCCAGCAGAAGATCTAGCTCCGCCTACGAGCAGTACTTC | CASRRSSSAYEQYF | TRBV2 | . | TRBJ2-7 | .
TGTGCCAGCAGCTTGGAAGCCAATGAGCAGTTCTTC | CASSLEANEQFF | TRBV5-5 | . | TRBJ2-1 | .
TGTGCCAGCAGCCGTACACGTTCCCAAGAGACCCAGTACTTC | CASSRTRSQETQYF | TRBV6-6 | few | TRBJ2-5 | .
TGTGCCACCCGGGACAGGGGTTATAAGTCAAACAATCAGCCCCAGCATTTT | CATRDRGYKSNNQPQHF | TRBV5-8 | . | TRBJ1-5 | TRBD1
TGTGCCAGCTCACCGCAGCGGCTTTTAACAGGGGGGGCTTTCTTT | CASSPQRLLTGGAFF | TRBV18 | . | TRBJ1-1 | TRBD1
TGTGCCAGCAGCCTTGAAGGAGGGGCCGGGGAGCTGTTTTTT | CASSLEGGAGELFF | TRBV3-1/TRBV3-2 | . | TRBJ2-2 | .
TGCGCCAGCAGCTTCGTAGCCGGGGCCAACGTCCTGACTTTC | CASSFVAGANVLTF | TRBV5-1 | . | TRBJ2-6 | .
TGTGCCAGCAGTCCAAGCTCGGCGGGGGGCGGGACAGATACGCAGTATTTT | CASSPSSAGGGTDTQYF | TRBV4-2 | once | TRBJ2-3 | TRBD2
TGTGCCAGTCTCCAGGGACAGAACACTGAAGCTTTCTTT | CASLQGQNTEAFF | TRBV18 | . | TRBJ1-1 | .
TGTGCTTTAGCGCAACCCAAGGGGACACCTAATAATGAGCAGTTCTTC | CALAQPKGTPNNEQFF | TRBV12-5 | . | TRBJ2-1 | .
TGCGCCTCGGGAAAGAGGGTCAACACTGAAGCTTTCTTT | CASGKRVNTEAFF | TRBV10-2 | few | TRBJ1-1 | .
TGTGCCAGCAGCTTAGGATTACAGGGAATCACCGGGGAGCTGTTTTTT | CASSLGLQGITGELFF | TRBV7-6 | few | TRBJ2-2 | .
TGTGCCAGCAGTTTAGGAGTAACTAATGAAAAACTGTTTTTT | CASSLGVTNEKLFF | TRBV28 | . | TRBJ1-4 | .
TGCAGCGCCTCGACAGGGCAAAGCTATGGCTACACCTTC | CSASTGQSYGYTF | TRBV29-1 | few | TRBJ1-2 | TRBD1
TGTGCCAGCGGCCCAGGACAGGGAAGCTCCTACGAGCAGTACTTC | CASGPGQGSSYEQYF | TRBV5-6 | . | TRBJ2-7 | TRBD1
TGTGCCTACGGACAGAGCTATTCACCCCTCCACTTT | CAYGQSYSPLHF | TRBV30 | . | TRBJ1-6 | .
TGTGCCAGCTCAGTTAACGAGCAGTACTTC | CASSVNEQYF | TRBV6-5 | . | TRBJ2-7 | .
TGTGCCATCAGCGCACTACAGGGAGCTGGAAACACTGAAGCTTTCTTT | CAISALQGAGNTEAFF | TRBV10-3 | . | TRBJ1-1 | .
TGTGCCAGCAGTGCCCCAGCTCCGGGCGGGGGTCCCTACGAGCAGTACTTC | CASSAPAPGGGPYEQYF | TRBV6-1 | . | TRBJ2-7 | TRBD2
TGTGCCACCAGTGATCCGGGACATTCTAACTATGGCTACACCTTC | CATSDPGHSNYGYTF | TRBV24-1 | . | TRBJ1-2 | .
TGCGCCAGCAGCTTGTCACGAGGACTAGGTGCAGACACAGATACGCAGTATTTT | CASSLSRGLGADTDTQYF | TRBV5-1 | . | TRBJ2-3 | TRBD2
TGCAGCGTTAGCTCTTCCGGGACTGGAAACACCATATATTTT | CSVSSSGTGNTIYF | TRBV29-1 | . | TRBJ1-3 | .
TGCGCCAGCAGCTTGCTGGGGGGGACAGGGGGCGGTAACACTGAAGCTTTCTTT | CASSLLGGTGGGNTEAFF | TRBV5-1 | few | TRBJ1-1 | TRBD1
TGTGCCAGCAGCTTAATTGAGATTAGCACAGATACGCAGTATTTT | CASSLIEISTDTQYF | TRBV7-9 | . | TRBJ2-3 | .
TGTGCCAGCACCATCGGGAGCCGGAATAACTATGGCTACACCTTC | CASTIGSRNNYGYTF | TRBV6-5 | . | TRBJ1-2 | .
TGTGCCAGCAGTTTATCTGCAGGGGGTGGCTCCTACGAGCAGTACTTC | CASSLSAGGGSYEQYF | TRBV27 | . | TRBJ2-7 | TRBD1
TGCGCCAGCAGCTTAGCCGGGACAGCAAATGGCTACACCTTC | CASSLAGTANGYTF | TRBV5-1 | . | TRBJ1-2 | TRBD1
TGCGCCAGCAGCCAAGAAAACAGGGGGCCCCTGAATGAGCAGTTCTTC | CASSQENRGPLNEQFF | TRBV4-3 | . | TRBJ2-1 | TRBD1
TGTGCCAGCAGTGGCTCGGGACTAAACTTTTACGAGCAGTACTTC | CASSGSGLNFYEQYF | TRBV2 | once | TRBJ2-7 | TRBD2
TGCGCCAGCAGTGATCTTCGGGGGACAGGTTTTAATCAGCCCCAGCATTTT | CASSDLRGTGFNQPQHF | TRBV10-2 | . | TRBJ1-5 | TRBD1
TGTGCCAGCAGTTCCCTGGGACTAGCGGGGTATGAGCAGTTCTTC | CASSSLGLAGYEQFF | TRBV6-5 | . | TRBJ2-1 | TRBD2
TGTGCCAGCAGCTTAAGGCCCTACACTGAAGCTTTCTTT | CASSLRPYTEAFF | TRBV7-3 | once | TRBJ1-1 | .
TGCAGCGTTGATAGTAGCGGGGTGCAGTATTTT | CSVDSSGVQYF | TRBV29-1 | . | TRBJ2-3 | TRBD2
TGTGCCAGCAGCGACCGCGACAGGGTAAACACCATATATTTT | CASSDRDRVNTIYF | TRBV5-4 | . | TRBJ1-3 | TRBD1
TGTGCCAGCAGCCGATTCGCCACTAGCGGTACCACAGATACGCAGTATTTT | CASSRFATSGTTDTQYF | TRBV3-1/TRBV3-2 | once | TRBJ2-3 | TRBD2
TGCGCCAGCAGCGAGAGGACAGGGAACACCGGGGAGCTGTTTTTT | CASSERTGNTGELFF | TRBV5-1 | once | TRBJ2-2 | TRBD1
TGTGCCAGCAGCTTTGGACAGGGAAGGACCACAGATACGCAGTATTTT | CASSFGQGRTTDTQYF | TRBV11-2 | . | TRBJ2-3 | TRBD1
TGCAGCGTTGTGGGTGGACAGGGCGGGGAGACCCAGTACTTC | CSVVGGQGGETQYF | TRBV29-1 | . | TRBJ2-5 | TRBD1